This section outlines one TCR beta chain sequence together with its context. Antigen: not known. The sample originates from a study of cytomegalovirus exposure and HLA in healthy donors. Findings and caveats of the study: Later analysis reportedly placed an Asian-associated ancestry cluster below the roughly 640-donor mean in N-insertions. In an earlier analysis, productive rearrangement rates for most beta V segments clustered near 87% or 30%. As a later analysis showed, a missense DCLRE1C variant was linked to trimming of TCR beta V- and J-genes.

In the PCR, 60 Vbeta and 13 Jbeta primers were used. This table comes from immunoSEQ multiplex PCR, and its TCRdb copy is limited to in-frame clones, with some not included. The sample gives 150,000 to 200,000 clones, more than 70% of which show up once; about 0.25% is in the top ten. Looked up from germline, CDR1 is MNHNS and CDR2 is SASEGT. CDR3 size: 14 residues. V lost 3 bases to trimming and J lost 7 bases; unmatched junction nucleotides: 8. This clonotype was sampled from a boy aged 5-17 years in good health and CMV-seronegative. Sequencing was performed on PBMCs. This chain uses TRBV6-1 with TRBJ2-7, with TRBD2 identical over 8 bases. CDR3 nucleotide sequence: TGTGCCAGCAGTGACTCGGGAGGGGGATTGGAGCAGTACTTC. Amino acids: CASSDSGGGLEQYF.